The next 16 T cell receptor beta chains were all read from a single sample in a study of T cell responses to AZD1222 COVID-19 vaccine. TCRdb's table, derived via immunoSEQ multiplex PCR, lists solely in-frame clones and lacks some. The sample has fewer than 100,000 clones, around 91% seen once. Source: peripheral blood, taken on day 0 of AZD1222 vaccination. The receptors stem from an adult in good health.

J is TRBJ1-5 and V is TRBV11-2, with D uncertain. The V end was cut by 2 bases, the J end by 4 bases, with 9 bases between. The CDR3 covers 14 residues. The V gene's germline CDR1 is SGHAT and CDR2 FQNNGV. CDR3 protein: CASSLSTANQPQHF. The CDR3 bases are TGTGCCAGCAGCTTAAGTACGGCGAATCAGCCCCAGCATTTT.

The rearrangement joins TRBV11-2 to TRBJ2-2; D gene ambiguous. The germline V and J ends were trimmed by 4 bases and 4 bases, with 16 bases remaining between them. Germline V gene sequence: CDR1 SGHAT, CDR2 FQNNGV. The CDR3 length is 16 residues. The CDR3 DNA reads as TGTGCCAGCAGCTCTTTGACCCTACCCTCCACCGGGGAGCTGTTTTTT. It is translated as CASSSLTLPSTGELFF.

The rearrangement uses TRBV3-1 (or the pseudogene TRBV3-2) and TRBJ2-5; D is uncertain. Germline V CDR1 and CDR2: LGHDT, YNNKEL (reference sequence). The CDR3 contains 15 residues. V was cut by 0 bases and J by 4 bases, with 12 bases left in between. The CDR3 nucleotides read TGTGCCAGCAGCCAAGATCAGCCCGGACGAGAGACCCAGTACTTC. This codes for CASSQDQPGRETQYF.

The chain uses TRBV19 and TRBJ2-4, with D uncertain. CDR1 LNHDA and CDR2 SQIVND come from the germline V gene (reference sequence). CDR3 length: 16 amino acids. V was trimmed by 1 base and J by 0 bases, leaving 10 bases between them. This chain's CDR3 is CASSIGATLAKNIQYF. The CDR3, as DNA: TGTGCCAGTAGTATAGGGGCTACTCTAGCCAAAAACATTCAGTACTTC.

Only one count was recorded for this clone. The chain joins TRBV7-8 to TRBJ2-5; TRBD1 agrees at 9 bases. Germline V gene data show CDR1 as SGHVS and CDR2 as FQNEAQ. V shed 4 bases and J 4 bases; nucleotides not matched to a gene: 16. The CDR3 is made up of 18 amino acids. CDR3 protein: CASSSRPDRGLSGETQYF. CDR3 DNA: TGTGCCAGCAGCTCCCGGCCGGACAGGGGCCTGTCGGGAGAGACCCAGTACTTC.

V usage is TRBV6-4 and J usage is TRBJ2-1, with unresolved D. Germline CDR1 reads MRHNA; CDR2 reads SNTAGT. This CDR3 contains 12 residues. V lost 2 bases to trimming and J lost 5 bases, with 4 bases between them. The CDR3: CASSDGNNEQFF. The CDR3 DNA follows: TGTGCCAGCAGTGACGGGAACAATGAGCAGTTCTTC.

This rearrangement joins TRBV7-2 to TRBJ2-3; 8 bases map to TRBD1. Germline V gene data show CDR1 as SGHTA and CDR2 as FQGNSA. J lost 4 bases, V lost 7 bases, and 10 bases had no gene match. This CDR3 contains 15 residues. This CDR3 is CASTRRAGGADTQYF. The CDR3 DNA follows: TGTGCCAGCACCCGGCGGGCAGGGGGCGCAGATACGCAGTATTTT.

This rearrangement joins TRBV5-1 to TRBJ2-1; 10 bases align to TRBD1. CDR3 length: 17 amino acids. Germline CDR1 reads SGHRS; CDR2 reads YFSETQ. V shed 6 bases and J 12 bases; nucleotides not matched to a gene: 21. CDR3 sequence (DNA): TGCGCCAGCACGGGGACAGGGGCGGTGACAAGTATCTCTCGGCAGTTCTTC. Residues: CASTGTGAVTSISRQFF.

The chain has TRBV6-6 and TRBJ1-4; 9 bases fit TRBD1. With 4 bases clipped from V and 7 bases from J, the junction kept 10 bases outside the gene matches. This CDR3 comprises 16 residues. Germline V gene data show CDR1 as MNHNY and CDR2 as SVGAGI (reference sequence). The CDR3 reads CASSSHTGGAGEKLFF. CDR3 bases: TGTGCCAGCAGTTCCCACACAGGGGGCGCAGGTGAAAAACTGTTTTTT.

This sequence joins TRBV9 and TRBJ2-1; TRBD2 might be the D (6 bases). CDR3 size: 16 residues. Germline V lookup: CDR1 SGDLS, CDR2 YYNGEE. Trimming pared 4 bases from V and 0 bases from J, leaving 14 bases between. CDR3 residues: CASSLLAPSSYNEQFF. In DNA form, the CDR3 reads TGTGCCAGCAGCCTACTAGCCCCGAGCTCCTACAATGAGCAGTTCTTC.

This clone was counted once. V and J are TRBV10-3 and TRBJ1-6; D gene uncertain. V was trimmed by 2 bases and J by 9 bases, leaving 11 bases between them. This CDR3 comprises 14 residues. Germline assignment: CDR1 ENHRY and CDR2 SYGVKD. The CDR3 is CAISEGVGFSPLHF. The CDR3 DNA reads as TGTGCCATCAGTGAGGGAGTGGGGTTTTCACCCCTCCACTTT.

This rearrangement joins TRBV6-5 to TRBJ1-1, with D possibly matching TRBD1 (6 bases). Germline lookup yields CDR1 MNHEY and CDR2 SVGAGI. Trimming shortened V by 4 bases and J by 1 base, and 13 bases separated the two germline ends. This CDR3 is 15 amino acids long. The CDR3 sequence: CASSSTGTANTEAFF. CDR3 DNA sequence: TGTGCCAGCAGTTCTACAGGGACGGCGAACACTGAAGCTTTCTTT.

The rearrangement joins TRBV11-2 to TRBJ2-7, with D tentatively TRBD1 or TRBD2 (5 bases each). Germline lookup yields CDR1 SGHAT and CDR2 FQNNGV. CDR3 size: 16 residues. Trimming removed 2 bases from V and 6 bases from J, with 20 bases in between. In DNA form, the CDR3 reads TGTGCCAGCAGCTTAACAGTTGTCCGAACTAGGGGCGAGCAGTACTTC. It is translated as CASSLTVVRTRGEQYF.

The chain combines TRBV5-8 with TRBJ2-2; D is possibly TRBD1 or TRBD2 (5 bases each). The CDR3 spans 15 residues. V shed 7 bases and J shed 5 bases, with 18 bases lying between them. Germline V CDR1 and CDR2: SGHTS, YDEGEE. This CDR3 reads CASGGLGTITGELFF. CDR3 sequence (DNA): TGTGCCAGCGGGGGTTTGGGCACCATTACCGGGGAGCTGTTTTTT.

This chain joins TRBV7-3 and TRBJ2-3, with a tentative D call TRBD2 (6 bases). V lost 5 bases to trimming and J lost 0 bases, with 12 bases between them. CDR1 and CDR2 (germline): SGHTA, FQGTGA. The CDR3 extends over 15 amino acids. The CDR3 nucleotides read TGTGCCAGCAGCCGGGACTTTGCTAGCACAGATACGCAGTATTTT. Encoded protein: CASSRDFASTDTQYF. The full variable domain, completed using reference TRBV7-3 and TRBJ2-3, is GAGVSQTPSNKVTEKGKYVELRCDPISGHTALYWYRQSLGQGPEFLIYFQGTGAADDSGLPNDRFFAVRPEGSVSTLKIQRTERGDSAVYLCASSRDFASTDTQYFGPGTRLTVL.

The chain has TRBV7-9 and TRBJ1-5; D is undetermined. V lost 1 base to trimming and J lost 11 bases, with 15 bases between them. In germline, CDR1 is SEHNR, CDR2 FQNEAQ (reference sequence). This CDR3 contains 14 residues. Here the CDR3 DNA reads TGTGCCAGCAGCTTAGGGCCGGTTCGAGAAGCCCAGCATTTT. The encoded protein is CASSLGPVREAQHF.